The next 25 T cell receptor beta chains were all read from a single sample in a study of blood T cell repertoires in COVID-19. Method: immunoSEQ multiplex PCR; TCRdb's copy keeps in-frame clones and lacks some. The repertoire holds 650,000 to 800,000 clones, with 85% to 90% as singletons. Sequenced: peripheral blood. The receptors were sampled from a woman aged 18 to 35 with acute or convalescent COVID-19.

The chain combines TRBV11-3 with TRBJ1-3, with TRBD1 matching 7 bases. Trimming removed 5 bases from V and 4 bases from J; junction bases left unmatched: 8. Germline V gene lookup returns CDR1 SGHNT and CDR2 YENEEA. This CDR3 contains 15 residues. The CDR3 sequence is CASSLRQGSGNTIYF. In DNA form, the CDR3 reads TGTGCCAGCAGCCTTCGACAGGGTTCGGGAAACACCATATATTTT.

V gene TRBV7-9 combines with J gene TRBJ2-7, with D tentatively TRBD1 (8 bases). The CDR3 is made up of 14 amino acids. From germline, CDR1 is SEHNR and CDR2 FQNEAQ (reference sequence). Between the trimmed V and J ends, which lost 5 bases and 5 bases, there was a span of 16 bases. CDR3 sequence: CASSRTGGGDEQYF. Here the CDR3 DNA reads TGTGCCAGCAGCCGTACAGGGGGAGGGGACGAGCAGTACTTC.

This clone has a single count. The genes are TRBV5-5 and TRBJ1-1, with D possibly being TRBD1 (5 bases). The germline CDR1 and CDR2 sequences are SGHKS and YYEKEE (reference sequence). The CDR3 runs 14 residues. V was clipped by 1 base and J by 3 bases, with 10 bases between them. The CDR3 sequence is CASSLIQGYTEAFF. CDR3 sequence (DNA): TGTGCCAGCAGCTTGATCCAGGGCTACACTGAAGCTTTCTTT.

The chain employs TRBV19 and TRBJ1-1, with 8 bases aligning to TRBD1. The CDR3 spans 14 residues. Per the germline V gene, CDR1 is LNHDA and CDR2 is SQIVND (reference sequence). Unmatched junction bases numbered 4, after V lost 3 bases and J lost 4 bases. The CDR3 spells CASSMAGGGTEAFF. CDR3 nucleotides: TGTGCCAGTAGTATGGCAGGGGGCGGCACTGAAGCTTTCTTT.

The chain recombines TRBV7-2 with TRBJ2-3; D not resolved. CDR3 size: 16 residues. Germline CDR1 SGHTA, CDR2 FQGNSA. The germline V and J ends were trimmed by 1 base and 2 bases, with 13 bases remaining between them. This CDR3 reads CASSLVAGTNTDTQYF. The CDR3 nucleotides read TGTGCCAGCAGCTTAGTGGCAGGTACAAACACAGATACGCAGTATTTT.

This sequence joins TRBV30 and TRBJ1-6; perhaps TRBD1 as D (6 bases). The V end lost 2 bases, the J end lost 0 bases, and 11 bases lay between the germline ends. Per the germline V gene, CDR1 is GTSNPN and CDR2 is SVGIG (reference sequence). The CDR3 contains 16 residues. This CDR3 reads CAWSYRESSYNSPLHF. Written as DNA, the CDR3 is TGTGCCTGGAGTTACAGGGAGAGCTCCTATAATTCACCCCTCCACTTT.

V is TRBV24-1 and J is TRBJ2-1; 13 bases map to TRBD2. CDR1 KGHDR and CDR2 SFDVKD come from the germline V gene. The CDR3 covers 17 residues. V shed 3 bases, J shed 9 bases, and the junction held 10 bases outside the gene matches. CDR3 loop: CATSDPRTSGGLGEQFF. CDR3 nucleotide sequence: TGTGCCACCAGTGATCCCCGGACTAGCGGGGGTCTAGGTGAGCAGTTCTTC.

The rearrangement uses TRBV2 and TRBJ1-1, with unresolved D. Deletions cut 1 base from V and 1 base from J, with 7 bases between. The CDR3 consists of 14 residues. CDR1 and CDR2 (germline): SNHLY, FYNNEI. In DNA form, the CDR3 reads TGTGCCAGCAGTGAAGACAGAACGAACACTGAAGCTTTCTTT. This encodes CASSEDRTNTEAFF.

This chain uses TRBV10-3 with TRBJ1-1, with a possible D match to TRBD1 (6 bases). With 6 bases removed from V and 0 bases from J, the gap between germline ends came to 14 bases. The germline gives CDR1 ENHRY, CDR2 SYGVKD. The CDR3 contains 15 residues. Written as DNA, the CDR3 is TGTGCCATCAGCACAGGGATACTCCTGAACACTGAAGCTTTCTTT. The encoded protein is CAISTGILLNTEAFF.

The chain uses TRBV6-6 and TRBJ1-5; D is possibly TRBD1 (5 bases). CDR1 is MNHNY and CDR2 is SVGAGI in the germline V gene (reference sequence). The ends were cut back, 4 bases at V and 4 bases at J, with 11 bases in the middle. CDR3 size: 14 residues. The CDR3 nucleotides are TGTGCCAGCAGTTTTTCGTCAGGGAATCAGCCCCAGCATTTT. Protein product: CASSFSSGNQPQHF.

This chain uses TRBV24-1 with TRBJ2-7, with a weak D call TRBD1 (8 bases). CDR1 and CDR2 (germline): KGHDR, SFDVKD. V was trimmed by 3 bases and J by 4 bases, leaving 15 bases between them. The CDR3 has 15 residues. CDR3 in amino acids: CATSDPSQGGYEQYF. The CDR3 DNA reads as TGTGCCACCAGTGATCCCTCACAGGGGGGGTACGAGCAGTACTTC.

Notes on this clone: Other nucleotide sequences in the sample specify the same CDR3. The rearrangement links TRBV5-1 to TRBJ1-3; maybe TRBD1 (6 bases). This CDR3 has 15 amino acids. V was cut by 3 bases and J by 0 bases, with 10 bases left in between. CDR1 and CDR2 from the germline V gene are SGHRS and YFSETQ. DNA for the CDR3: TGCGCCAGCAGCTCGACAGGATCCTCTGGAAACACCATATATTTT. The encoded protein is CASSSTGSSGNTIYF.

This sequence joins TRBV10-3 and TRBJ1-2; tentative D call: TRBD1 (6 bases). V shed 4 bases and J shed 5 bases, with 11 bases lying between them. The germline V gene has CDR1 ENHRY and CDR2 SYGVKD. This CDR3 has 13 residues. DNA of the CDR3: TGTGCCATCAGTGGCAACAGGGATTATGGCTACACCTTC. Its protein product is CAISGNRDYGYTF.

The chain joins TRBV5-1 to TRBJ2-7; D is unclear. The CDR3 extends over 11 amino acids. V gave up 5 bases and J gave up 1 base, with 4 bases separating them. CDR1 and CDR2 from the germline V gene are SGHRS and YFSETQ. The CDR3 bases are TGCGCCAGCAGGGAGTCCTACGAGCAGTACTTC. Its translation: CASRESYEQYF.

This chain joins TRBV9 and TRBJ1-6, with D maybe TRBD1 (5 bases). Looked up from germline, CDR1 is SGDLS and CDR2 is YYNGEE. The CDR3 is made up of 16 amino acids. The germline V and J ends were trimmed by 0 bases and 5 bases, with 12 bases remaining between them. This CDR3 is CASSVAPGLNNSPLHF. CDR3 nucleotides: TGTGCCAGCAGCGTAGCTCCAGGGCTAAATAATTCACCCCTCCACTTT.

This clone was seen ten or more times. The rearrangement links TRBV19 to TRBJ1-5; 11 nucleotides match TRBD1. CDR3 size: 15 residues. In germline, CDR1 is LNHDA, CDR2 SQIVND (reference sequence). With V trimmed by 7 bases and J by 6 bases, 8 bases remained unmatched. The CDR3 region is CASMGGQGGGQPQHF. The CDR3 bases are TGTGCCAGTATGGGGGGACAGGGGGGAGGTCAGCCCCAGCATTTT.

V and J are TRBV27 and TRBJ2-3; D remains unclear. The CDR3 loop spans 13 amino acids. Germline values: CDR1 MNHEY, CDR2 SMNVEV (reference sequence). Between the trimmed V and J ends, which lost 0 bases and 1 base, there was a span of 2 bases. The CDR3 loop is CASSLSGTDTQYF. Here the CDR3 DNA reads TGTGCCAGCAGTTTATCCGGCACAGATACGCAGTATTTT.

The chain employs TRBV9 and TRBJ2-1; D remains unclear. Germline-derived CDR1 and CDR2 are SGDLS and YYNGEE. The CDR3 is made up of 12 amino acids. The V end lost 0 bases, the J end lost 8 bases, and 6 bases lay between the germline ends. The CDR3 here is CASSVARDEQFF. CDR3 coding DNA: TGTGCCAGCAGCGTAGCGCGAGATGAGCAGTTCTTC.

V is TRBV6-6 and J is TRBJ2-5; 8 bases line up with TRBD1. V dropped 8 bases and J dropped 3; count of bases not matched to a gene: 8. The length of the CDR3 is 14 residues. Germline lookup yields CDR1 MNHNY and CDR2 SVGAGI (reference sequence). As DNA, the CDR3 is TGTGCCAGCGGCCGGCAGGGGGCGGAAGAGACCCAGTACTTC. Protein product: CASGRQGAEETQYF.

The chain joins TRBV7-2 to TRBJ2-1; maybe TRBD2 (7 bases). The CDR3 runs to 13 residues. V lost 5 bases and J 7 bases, leaving 12 bases between the germline ends. Germline-derived CDR1 and CDR2 are SGHTA and FQGNSA. CDR3 loop: CASSLGGPNEQFF. The CDR3 nucleotides are TGTGCCAGCAGCCTGGGGGGGCCGAATGAGCAGTTCTTC.

With respect to this clone: The identical CDR3 is also encoded by other nucleotide sequences in the sample. The V and J genes are TRBV5-1 and TRBJ2-5; D is perhaps TRBD2 (6 bases). V was clipped by 5 bases and J by 3 bases, with 11 bases between them. Per the germline V gene, CDR1 is SGHRS and CDR2 is YFSETQ. The CDR3 loop spans 13 amino acids. The CDR3 region is CASSLGGKETQYF. CDR3 nucleotide sequence: TGCGCCAGCAGTCTGGGGGGAAAAGAGACCCAGTACTTC.

The chain uses TRBV7-9 and TRBJ2-7; 8 positions agree with TRBD1. The length of the CDR3 is 16 residues. The V gene end was trimmed by 1 base and the J gene end by 6 bases; junction bases not matched to a gene: 11. Germline assignment: CDR1 SEHNR and CDR2 FQNEAQ (reference sequence). This CDR3 reads CASSLDPGQGSCEQYF. The CDR3 DNA reads as TGTGCCAGCAGCTTAGACCCCGGACAGGGTTCATGCGAGCAGTACTTC.

V and J are TRBV10-3 and TRBJ2-5, with 9 bases matching TRBD2. V lost 11 bases, J lost 2 bases, and 12 bases stayed unmatched. Germline V gene lookup returns CDR1 ENHRY and CDR2 SYGVKD. The CDR3 consists of 15 residues. The chain's CDR3 is CALKSAGGSQETQYF. Here the CDR3 DNA reads TGTGCCCTAAAATCAGCGGGGGGATCTCAAGAGACCCAGTACTTC.

The genes are TRBV12-3 or TRBV12-4 and TRBJ1-3; TRBD1 might be the D (5 bases). V dropped 7 bases and J dropped 8 bases, with 15 bases sitting between them. The CDR3 is made up of 13 amino acids. As DNA, the CDR3 is TGTGCCAGCAATGGGGCCCTTGGGGACACCATATATTTT. Protein: CASNGALGDTIYF.

V and J are TRBV5-6 and TRBJ2-7, with 8 positions matching TRBD2. The CDR3 is made up of 15 amino acids. Unmatched junction bases numbered 7, after V lost 0 bases and J lost 5 bases. Looked up from germline, CDR1 is SGHDT and CDR2 is YYEEEE. The CDR3 DNA reads TGTGCCAGCAGCTTGGCGGGGGGGAGGTTGAACGAGCAGTACTTC. This sequence encodes CASSLAGGRLNEQYF.